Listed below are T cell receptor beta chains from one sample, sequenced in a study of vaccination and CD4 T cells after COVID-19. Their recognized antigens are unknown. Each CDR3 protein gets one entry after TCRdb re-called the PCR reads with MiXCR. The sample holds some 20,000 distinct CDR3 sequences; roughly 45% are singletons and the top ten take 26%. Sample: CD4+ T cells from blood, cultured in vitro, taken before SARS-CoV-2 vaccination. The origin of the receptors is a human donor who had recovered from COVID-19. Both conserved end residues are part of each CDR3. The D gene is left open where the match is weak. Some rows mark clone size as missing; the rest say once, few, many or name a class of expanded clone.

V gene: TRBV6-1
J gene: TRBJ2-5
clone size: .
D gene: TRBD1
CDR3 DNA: TGTGCCAGCAGTGAAGAGGACAGGGGTCAAGAGACCCAGTACTTC
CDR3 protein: CASSEEDRGQETQYF

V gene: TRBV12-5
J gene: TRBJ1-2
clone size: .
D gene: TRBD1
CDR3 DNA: TGTGCTAGTGGTCTCGAAACAGGGGTTGGCTACACCTTC
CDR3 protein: CASGLETGVGYTF

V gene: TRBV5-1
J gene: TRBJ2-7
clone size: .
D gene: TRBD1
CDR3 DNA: TGCGCCAGCAGGCGACAGGGGGCGGGCGACGAGCAGTACTTC
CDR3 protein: CASRRQGAGDEQYF

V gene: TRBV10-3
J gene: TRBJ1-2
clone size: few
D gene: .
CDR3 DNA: TGTGCCATCAGTGAGCGGCAAGGGGACGGGAACTATGGCTACACCTTC
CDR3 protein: CAISERQGDGNYGYTF

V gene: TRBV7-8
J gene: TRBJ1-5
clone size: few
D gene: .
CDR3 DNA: TGTGCCAGCAGCTTAGAAGGTCAACAGGGTATAAATCAGCCCCAGCATTTT
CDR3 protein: CASSLEGQQGINQPQHF

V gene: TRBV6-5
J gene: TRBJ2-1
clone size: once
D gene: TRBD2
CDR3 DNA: TGTGCCAGCAGTTACCCTAGCGGAAACAATGAGCAGTTCTTC
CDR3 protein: CASSYPSGNNEQFF

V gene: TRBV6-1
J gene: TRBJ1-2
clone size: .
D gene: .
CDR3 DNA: TGTGCCAGCAGGCCTCAGGGGCAGGGTGGCTACACCTTC
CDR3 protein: CASRPQGQGGYTF

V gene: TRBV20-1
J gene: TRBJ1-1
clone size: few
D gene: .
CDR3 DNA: TGCAGTGGTAGTGGTCGGCGTATGAACACTGAAGCTTTCTTT
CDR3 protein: CSGSGRRMNTEAFF

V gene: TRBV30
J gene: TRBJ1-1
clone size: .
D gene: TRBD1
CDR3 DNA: TGTGCCTGGAGGACGGACAGGGACACTGAAGCTTTCTTT
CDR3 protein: CAWRTDRDTEAFF

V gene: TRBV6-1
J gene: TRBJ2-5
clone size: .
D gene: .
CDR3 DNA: TGTGCCAGCAGTGAAAAACCTCCGGGACAATTACAAGAGACCCAGTACTTC
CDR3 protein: CASSEKPPGQLQETQYF

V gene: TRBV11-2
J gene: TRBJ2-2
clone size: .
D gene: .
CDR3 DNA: TGTGCCAGCAGCTTACTCCGGGGGAACACCGGGGAGCTGTTTTTT
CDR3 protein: CASSLLRGNTGELFF

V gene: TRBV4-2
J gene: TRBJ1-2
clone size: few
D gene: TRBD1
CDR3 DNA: TGTGCCAGCAGCCTCGTCGGGACAGGGGAAGGCTATGGCTACACCTTC
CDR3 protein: CASSLVGTGEGYGYTF

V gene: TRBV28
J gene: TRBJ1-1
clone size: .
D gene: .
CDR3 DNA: TGTGCCAGCAGGACCGGACAGATTGAAGCTTTCTTT
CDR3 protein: CASRTGQIEAFF

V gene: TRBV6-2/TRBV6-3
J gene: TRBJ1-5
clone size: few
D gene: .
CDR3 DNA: TGTGCCAGCAGCCCGGACTATCAGCCCCAGCATTTT
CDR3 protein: CASSPDYQPQHF

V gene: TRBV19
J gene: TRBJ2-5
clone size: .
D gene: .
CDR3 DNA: TGTGCCAGTAGCGAGGGCGGAATTCAAGAGACCCAGTACTTC
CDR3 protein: CASSEGGIQETQYF

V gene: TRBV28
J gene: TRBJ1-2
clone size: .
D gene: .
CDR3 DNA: TGTGCCAGCAGTTCCCCCGTTCGGGGCAGGAGGCAGGGGAACTATGGCTACACCTTC
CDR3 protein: CASSSPVRGRRQGNYGYTF

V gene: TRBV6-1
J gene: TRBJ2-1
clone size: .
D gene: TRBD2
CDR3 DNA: TGTGCCAGCACCAAGAGCGGGGGAGTGAATGAGCAGTTCTTC
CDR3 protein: CASTKSGGVNEQFF

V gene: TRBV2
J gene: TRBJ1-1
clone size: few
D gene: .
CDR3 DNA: TGTGCCAGCAAAGGGAACACTGAAGCTTTCTTT
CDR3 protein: CASKGNTEAFF

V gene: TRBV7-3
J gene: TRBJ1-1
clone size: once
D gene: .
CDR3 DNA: TGTGCCAGCAGCCCAGACTCTGGACAGAAAAACACTGAAGCTTTCTTT
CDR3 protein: CASSPDSGQKNTEAFF

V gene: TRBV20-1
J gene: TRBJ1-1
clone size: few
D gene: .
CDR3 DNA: TGCAGTGCTCCTCCTCCTGGAAATTGGGACACTGAAGCTTTCTTT
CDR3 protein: CSAPPPGNWDTEAFF

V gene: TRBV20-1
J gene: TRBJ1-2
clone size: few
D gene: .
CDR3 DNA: TGCAGTGCTAGACGTCAGGGGCTTGGGGGCTACACCTTC
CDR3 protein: CSARRQGLGGYTF

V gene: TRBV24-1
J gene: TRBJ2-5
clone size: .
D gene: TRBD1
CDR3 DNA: TGTGCCACCAGTGATTTCTCCCGGACAGGGCAAGAGACCCAGTACTTC
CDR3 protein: CATSDFSRTGQETQYF

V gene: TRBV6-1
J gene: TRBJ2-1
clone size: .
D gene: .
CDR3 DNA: TGTGCCAGCACCATAGACAGGAGCTCCTACAATGAGCAGTTCTTC
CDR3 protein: CASTIDRSSYNEQFF

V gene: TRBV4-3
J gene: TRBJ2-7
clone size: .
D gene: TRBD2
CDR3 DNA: TGCGCCAGCAGCCAAGATCGGGTAGCGGGACCCCTCGAGCAGTACTTC
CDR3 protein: CASSQDRVAGPLEQYF

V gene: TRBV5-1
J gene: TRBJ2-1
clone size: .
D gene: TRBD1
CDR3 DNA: TGCGCCAGCAGCACCGGGACAGTTCACAATGAGCAGTTCTTC
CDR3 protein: CASSTGTVHNEQFF

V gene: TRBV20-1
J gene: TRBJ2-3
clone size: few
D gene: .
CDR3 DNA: TGCAGTGCGGATGGAGACACAGATACGCAGTATTTT
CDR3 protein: CSADGDTDTQYF

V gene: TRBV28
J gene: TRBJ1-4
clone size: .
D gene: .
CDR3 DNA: TGTGCCAGCAGTTTATATACAGGGAATGAAAAACTGTTTTTT
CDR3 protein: CASSLYTGNEKLFF

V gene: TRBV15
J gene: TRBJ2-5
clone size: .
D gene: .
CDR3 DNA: TGTGCCACCAGTCCGGGGTCAGTGGAGACCCAGTACTTC
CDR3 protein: CATSPGSVETQYF

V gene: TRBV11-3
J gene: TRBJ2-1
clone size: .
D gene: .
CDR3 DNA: TGTGCCAGCAGCTTAGGCTTGACCGGGGCGGATGATGAGCAGTTCTTC
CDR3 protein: CASSLGLTGADDEQFF

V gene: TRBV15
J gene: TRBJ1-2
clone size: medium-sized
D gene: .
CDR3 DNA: TGTGCCACCAGCACACGAACCTCGGGCTATGGCTACACCTTC
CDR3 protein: CATSTRTSGYGYTF

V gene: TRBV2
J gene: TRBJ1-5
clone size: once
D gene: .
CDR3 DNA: TGTGCCAGCAGTGAAGCGACGGGAAAGCAGCCCCAGCATTTT
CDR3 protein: CASSEATGKQPQHF

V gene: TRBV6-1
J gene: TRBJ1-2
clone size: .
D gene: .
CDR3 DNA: TGTGCCAGCAGCTCGGGGCCGACCCGCGCCTATGGCTACACCTTC
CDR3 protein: CASSSGPTRAYGYTF

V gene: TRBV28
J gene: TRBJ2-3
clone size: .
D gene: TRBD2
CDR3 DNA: TGTGCCAGCAGTTTGTTCGGCGGGGGGGCCTTAGATACGCAGTATTTT
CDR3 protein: CASSLFGGGALDTQYF

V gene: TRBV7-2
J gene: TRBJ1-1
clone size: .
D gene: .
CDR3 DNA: TGTGCCAGCAGCGAACAGAACACTGAAGCTTTCTTT
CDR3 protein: CASSEQNTEAFF

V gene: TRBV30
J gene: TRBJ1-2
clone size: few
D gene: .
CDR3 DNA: TGTGCCTGGAGGAGAGCGGGGAGCGGCTACACCTTC
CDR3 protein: CAWRRAGSGYTF

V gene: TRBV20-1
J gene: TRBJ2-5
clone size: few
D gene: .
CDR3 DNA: TGCAGTGCGGGTAGGGGGAGGGAGACCCAGTACTTC
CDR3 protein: CSAGRGRETQYF

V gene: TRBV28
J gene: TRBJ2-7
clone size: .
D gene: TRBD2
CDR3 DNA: TGTGCCAGCAGTTTAGGCGGGAGGTCCACCTACGAGCAGTACTTC
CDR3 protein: CASSLGGRSTYEQYF

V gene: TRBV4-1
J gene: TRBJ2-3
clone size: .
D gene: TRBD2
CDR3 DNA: TGCGCCAGCAGCCAAGATTCGGTAGCGGGGAGGTCAGATACGCAGTATTTT
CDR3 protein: CASSQDSVAGRSDTQYF

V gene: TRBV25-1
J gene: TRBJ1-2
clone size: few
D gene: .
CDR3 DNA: TGTGCCAGCAGTAGGGGATCCTATGGCTACACCTTC
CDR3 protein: CASSRGSYGYTF

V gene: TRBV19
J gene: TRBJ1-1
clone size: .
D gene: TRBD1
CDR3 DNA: TGTGCCAGTAAGGACAGGGTGGACACTGAAGCTTTCTTT
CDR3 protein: CASKDRVDTEAFF

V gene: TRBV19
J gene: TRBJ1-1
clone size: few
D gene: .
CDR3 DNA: TGTGCCACCGCGCCCGGGCGAGGCACTGAAGCTTTCTTT
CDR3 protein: CATAPGRGTEAFF

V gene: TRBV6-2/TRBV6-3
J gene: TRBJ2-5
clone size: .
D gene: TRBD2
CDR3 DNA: TGTGCCAGCAGCCGACTAGCGGCCGTAGGAGAGACCCAGTACTTC
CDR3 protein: CASSRLAAVGETQYF

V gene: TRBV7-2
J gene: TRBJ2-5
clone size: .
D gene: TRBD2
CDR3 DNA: TGTGCCAGCACCCCGGGACTAGCTACGGAGACCCAGTACTTC
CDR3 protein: CASTPGLATETQYF

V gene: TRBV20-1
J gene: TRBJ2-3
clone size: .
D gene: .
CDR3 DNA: TGCAGTGCTAGAGGTCAGGTATCCACAGATACGCAGTATTTT
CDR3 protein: CSARGQVSTDTQYF

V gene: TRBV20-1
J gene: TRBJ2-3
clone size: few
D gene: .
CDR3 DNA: TGCAGTGCTGCAGGGCCCACAGCCGCAGATACGCAGTATTTT
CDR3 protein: CSAAGPTAADTQYF

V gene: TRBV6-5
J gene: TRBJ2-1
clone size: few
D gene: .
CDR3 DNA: TGTGCCAGCAGTTACACCTTTAACGGTGAGCAGTTCTTC
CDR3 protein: CASSYTFNGEQFF

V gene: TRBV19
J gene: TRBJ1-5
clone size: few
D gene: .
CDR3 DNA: TGTGCCAGTAGTACCTCCGCGCCCTCCGCGGGCAATCAGCCCCAGCATTTT
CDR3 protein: CASSTSAPSAGNQPQHF

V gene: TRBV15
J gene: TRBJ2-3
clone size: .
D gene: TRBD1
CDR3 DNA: TGTGCCACCAGCCTATTTGGGACAGGGGCCTACGATACGCAGTATTTT
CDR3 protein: CATSLFGTGAYDTQYF